The 21 T cell receptor beta chains below all came from one sample that was sequenced in a study of response to subunit inactivated influenza vaccine. MiXCR, applied by TCRdb to the RT-PCR reads, yields one record per CDR3 protein. The table lists 530,000 or so distinct CDR3 sequences, about an eighth of them singletons, with 10% to 13% in the top ten. The sample consisted of PBMCs from blood, taken on the day of vaccination. All receptors derive from a man aged 50 to 60 who received an inactivated influenza vaccine.

This clonotype was found a few times. CDR3 protein: CASSESLYEQYF. The DNA of the CDR3 is TGTGCCAGCAGTGAATCCCTCTACGAGCAGTACTTC. The rearrangement joins TRBV25-1 to TRBJ2-7; D is uncertain. The CDR3 totals 12 residues. CDR1 is MGHDK, CDR2 SYGVNS, per germline. V lost 1 base to trimming and J lost 3 bases, with 4 bases between them.

The rearrangement links TRBV11-2 to TRBJ2-2; no clear D gene. Deletions cut 5 bases from V and 6 bases from J, with 7 bases between. Looked up from germline, CDR1 is SGHAT and CDR2 is FQNNGV. CDR3 length: 12 amino acids. The CDR3 DNA follows: TGTGCCAGCAGCATCCAGTCCGGGGAGCTGTTTTTT. It is translated as CASSIQSGELFF.

Concerning this clonotype: Just one base apart from a much larger clone, this may be a read error. This chain links TRBV11-3 with TRBJ2-1; weak D call: TRBD2 (5 bases). The CDR3 consists of 15 residues. Germline CDR1 is SGHNT and CDR2 is YENEEA. V was cut by 5 bases and J by 4 bases, with 15 bases left in between. For the CDR3, the DNA is TGTGCCAGCAGCCTAGGAGGATTCGGATACAATGAGCAGTTCTTC. It encodes CASSLGGFGYNEQFF.

The chain links TRBV5-6 to TRBJ2-7; D gene ambiguous. V was clipped by 3 bases and J by 3 bases, with 13 bases between them. Germline values: CDR1 SGHDT, CDR2 YYEEEE. The length of the CDR3 is 14 residues. CDR3 protein: CASSSMLILYEQYF. CDR3 nucleotide sequence: TGTGCCAGCAGCTCCATGTTAATCCTCTACGAGCAGTACTTC.

This clonotype was seen a handful of times. This chain connects TRBV12-3 or TRBV12-4 to TRBJ1-1; TRBD1 aligns across 8 bases. J gave up 1 base and V 6 bases, and 10 bases lay outside the gene matches. This CDR3 has 16 amino acids. The CDR3 reads CASRPNPGTGNTEAFF. For the CDR3, the DNA is TGTGCCAGCAGACCTAACCCCGGGACAGGGAACACTGAAGCTTTCTTT.

The sample holds many counts of this clonotype. This chain joins TRBV7-9 and TRBJ1-1; D remains ambiguous. V was trimmed by 1 base and J by 8 bases, leaving 8 bases between them. The V gene's germline CDR1 is SEHNR and CDR2 FQNEAQ (reference sequence). The CDR3 consists of 12 residues. Here the CDR3 reads CASSLGNWEAFF. The CDR3, as DNA: TGTGCCAGCAGCTTAGGGAACTGGGAAGCTTTCTTT.

This chain joins TRBV10-3 and TRBJ2-6; no definite D call. V lost 7 bases and J lost 1, with 29 bases in between. The V gene's germline CDR1 is ENHRY and CDR2 SYGVKD. CDR3 length equals 21 residues. For the CDR3, the DNA is TGTGCCATCACGGATCTATATTATGCGCGGCAGGAATTTTCTGGGGCCAACGTCCTGACTTTC. Translating gives CAITDLYYARQEFSGANVLTF.

The chain is built from TRBV18 and TRBJ2-5; TRBD2 might be the D (6 bases). Trimming pared 3 bases from V and 4 bases from J, leaving 15 bases between. Germline lookup yields CDR1 KGHSH and CDR2 LQKENI. CDR3 length: 15 amino acids. Here the CDR3 reads CASSPSRGTIETQYF. The CDR3 DNA reads as TGTGCCAGCTCACCTTCACGGGGGACGATAGAGACCCAGTACTTC.

This clonotype occurred a few times. V usage is TRBV9 and J usage is TRBJ2-7, with D perhaps TRBD2 (5 bases). The CDR3 is 15 amino acids. Trimming removed 0 bases from V and 3 bases from J, with 13 bases in between. CDR1 and CDR2 (germline): SGDLS, YYNGEE. CDR3 residues: CASSVGVAEGYEQYF. For the CDR3, the DNA is TGTGCCAGCAGCGTAGGGGTAGCTGAGGGCTACGAGCAGTACTTC.

The chain couples TRBV20-1 to TRBJ1-2; D is possibly TRBD1 (5 bases). The germline V and J ends were trimmed by 7 bases and 0 bases, with 21 bases remaining between them. The CDR3 runs to 16 residues. Germline V gene lookup returns CDR1 DFQATT and CDR2 SNEGSKA (reference sequence). Here the CDR3 reads CSVTVSQGFANYGYTF. The CDR3 DNA follows: TGCAGTGTTACCGTTTCCCAGGGCTTCGCTAACTATGGCTACACCTTC.

J is TRBJ1-1 and V is TRBV12-3 or TRBV12-4; 8 bases agree with TRBD1. After removal of 7 bases from V and 9 bases from J, the junction contained 4 bases not matched to a gene. CDR3 length: 11 amino acids. CDR3 residues: CASTDRGQAFF. The CDR3 DNA follows: TGTGCCAGCACCGACAGGGGCCAAGCTTTCTTT.

About this clonotype itself: With a much larger clone just one base away, this may be a read error. This chain links TRBV6-2 or TRBV6-3 with TRBJ2-7, with TRBD2 matching over 9 bases. The germline gives CDR1 MNHEY, CDR2 SVGEGT. V shed 2 bases and J 2 bases; nucleotides not matched to a gene: 16. The CDR3 contains 19 residues. The CDR3 region has the DNA TGTGCCAGCAGTTACGCGCCGACCATAGCGGGGGCCCTGACCTACGAGCAGTACTTC. Its protein product is CASSYAPTIAGALTYEQYF.

The chain has TRBV7-3 and TRBJ2-7, with TRBD2 matching 9 bases. V lost 4 bases, J lost 7 bases, and 17 bases stayed unmatched. The CDR3 covers 17 residues. The germline V gene has CDR1 SGHTA and CDR2 FQGTGA. This CDR3 reads CASSSMTSGRGPGEQYF. The CDR3 nucleotides read TGTGCCAGCAGCTCAATGACTAGCGGTAGGGGTCCGGGGGAGCAGTACTTC.

This clonotype was recorded a few times. The chain links TRBV18 to TRBJ1-2; D unresolved. This CDR3 is built from 14 residues. V was trimmed by 3 bases and J by 5 bases, leaving 13 bases between them. The germline V gene has CDR1 KGHSH and CDR2 LQKENI. CDR3 coding DNA: TGTGCCAGCTCACCTAAACAGAACAATTATGGCTACACCTTC. Its translation is CASSPKQNNYGYTF.

The V gene is TRBV7-9, the J gene TRBJ2-7; 11 nucleotides align to TRBD2. CDR1 is SEHNR, CDR2 FQNEAQ, per germline (reference sequence). V lost 2 bases and J lost 6; bases outside the gene matches: 9. The CDR3 is made up of 16 amino acids. The DNA for the CDR3 is TGTGCCAGCAGCTTACTACTAGCGGGGGCGAGTGGCGAGCAGTACTTC. Amino acids: CASSLLLAGASGEQYF. Full variable domain (outside the CDR3, taken from reference TRBV7-9 and TRBJ2-7): DTGVSQNPRHKITKRGQNVTFRCDPISEHNRLYWYRQTLGQGPEFLTYFQNEAQLEKSRLLSDRFSAERPKGSFSTLEIQRTEQGDSAMYLCASSLLLAGASGEQYFGPGTRLTVT.

This clonotype was counted between two and nine times. The chain has TRBV13 and TRBJ2-3; D is uncertain. Trimming took off 5 bases at V and 2 bases at J, with 11 bases between the two ends. Per the germline V gene, CDR1 is PRHDT and CDR2 is FYEKMQ (reference sequence). CDR3 length: 14 residues. The CDR3 DNA follows: TGTGCCAGCAGCCCCCGGGTGATCACAGATACGCAGTATTTT. It is translated as CASSPRVITDTQYF.

This clonotype was seen repeatedly, ten times or more. Compared with germline, one end of the junction differs, possibly owing to a read error. The rearrangement uses TRBV4-3 and TRBJ1-3; TRBD1 aligns across 7 bases. Looked up from germline, CDR1 is LGHNA and CDR2 is YSLEER. The CDR3 is 15 amino acids. The CDR3 sequence is CASSQDRVSGNTIYF. CDR3 in DNA: TGTGCCAGCAGCCAAGACAGGGTCTCTGGAAACACCATATATTTT.

This clonotype was observed a few times. This sequence joins TRBV7-9 and TRBJ1-4; D is unresolved. The germline gives CDR1 SEHNR, CDR2 FQNEAQ (reference sequence). Trimming pared 5 bases from V and 7 bases from J, leaving 14 bases between. This CDR3 is built from 14 residues. The CDR3 nucleotides are TGTGCCAGCAGCCCCTTGCTTCCAGGTGAAAAACTGTTTTTT. Its protein is CASSPLLPGEKLFF.

This clonotype was picked up many times. The chain joins TRBV7-9 to TRBJ2-1, with 8 bases aligning to TRBD1. This CDR3 comprises 14 residues. Germline CDR1 reads SEHNR; CDR2 reads FQNEAQ (reference sequence). Trimming cost V 5 bases and J 6 bases; bases outside gene matches: 6. CDR3 sequence reads: CASSVVTGGNEQFF. The CDR3 bases are TGTGCCAGCAGCGTTGTTACAGGGGGCAATGAGCAGTTCTTC. Full variable domain (missing parts from reference TRBV7-9 and TRBJ2-1): DTGVSQNPRHKITKRGQNVTFRCDPISEHNRLYWYRQTLGQGPEFLTYFQNEAQLEKSRLLSDRFSAERPKGSFSTLEIQRTEQGDSAMYLCASSVVTGGNEQFFGPGTRLTVL.

As concerns this clonotype: At one boundary the junction diverges from the germline segment, which might be a read error. The chain links TRBV15 to TRBJ2-7; D gene uncertain. Germline V gene data show CDR1 as LNHNV and CDR2 as YYDKDF (reference sequence). The CDR3 length is 12 residues. DNA for the CDR3: TGTGCCACCAGCAGGGCCTCCTCCGAGCAGTACTTC. Protein sequence: CATSRASSEQYF.

CDR3 sequence reads: CASSLRGLSDTQYF. DNA of the CDR3: TGTGCCAGCAGCTTAAGGGGACTTTCAGATACGCAGTATTTT. The rearrangement uses TRBV7-9 and TRBJ2-3; TRBD2 might be the D (6 bases). V lost 2 bases and J lost 4, with 10 bases in between. The CDR3 has 14 residues. Looked up from germline, CDR1 is SEHNR and CDR2 is FQNEAQ (reference sequence).